The present T cell receptor beta chain was sequenced within a study of response to subunit inactivated influenza vaccine. This CDR3 has 15 residues. The germline V gene encodes CDR1 MDHEN and CDR2 SYDVKM. The V and J ends lost 5 bases and 3 bases, in that order; junction bases with no gene match: 7. Each CDR3 protein gets one entry after TCRdb re-called the RT-PCR reads with MiXCR. This sample has about half a million distinct CDR3 sequences, with approximately 24% found just once. The source is a man aged 45 to 65 who received an inactivated influenza vaccine. The material sequenced was CD4+ T cells sorted from PBMCs, taken around 5 days after vaccination. This chain connects TRBV28 to TRBJ2-5, with 9 bases identical to TRBD1. The CDR3 loop reads CASSPWGQGKETQYF. The CDR3 nucleotides are TGTGCCAGCAGTCCATGGGGACAGGGTAAAGAGACCCAGTACTTC.